This T cell receptor beta chain was captured by sequencing in a study of T cell repertoires in cytomegalovirus infection. On the study more broadly: The study used recently identified HLA-C-restricted and well-studied HLA-B-restricted CMV epitopes.

On this clonotype itself: Its specificity is unknown.

Whole-study findings and limits: HLA-C-restricted CMV clonotypes gave the most frequent clonotype in two of eight donors. The cumulative frequency of public TCR beta families distinguished individuals who carried CMV together with the relevant HLA.

J lost 4 bases, V lost 2 bases, and 5 bases had no gene match. The CDR3 sequence is 16 residues long. Germline V lookup: CDR1 MNHEY, CDR2 SVGAGI. In TCRdb, the reads were re-called with MiXCR into one record per CDR3 protein. This table has about 350,000 distinct CDR3 sequences, about 34% appearing once. The chain carries TRBV6-5 and TRBJ1-5; 10 bases match TRBD1. This specimen was cultured PBMCs, taken from culture after CMV antigen stimulation. The TCR comes from a human donor in good health (CMV status not recorded). Some clones in this sample may be carry-over from other donors' samples. The CDR3 DNA reads TGTGCCAGCAGTTACGGGACAGGGGAAGGGAATCAGCCCCAGCATTTT. Amino acid sequence: CASSYGTGEGNQPQHF.